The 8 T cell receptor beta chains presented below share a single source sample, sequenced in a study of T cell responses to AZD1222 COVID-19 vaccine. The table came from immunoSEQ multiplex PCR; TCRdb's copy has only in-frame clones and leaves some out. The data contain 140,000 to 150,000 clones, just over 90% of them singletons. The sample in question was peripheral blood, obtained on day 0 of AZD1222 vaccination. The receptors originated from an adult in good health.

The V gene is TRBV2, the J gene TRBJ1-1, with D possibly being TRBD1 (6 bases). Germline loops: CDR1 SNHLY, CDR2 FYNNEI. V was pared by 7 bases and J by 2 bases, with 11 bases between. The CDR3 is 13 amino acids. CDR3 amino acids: CASKGGHNTEAFF. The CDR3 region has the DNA TGTGCCAGCAAGGGGGGCCATAACACTGAAGCTTTCTTT.

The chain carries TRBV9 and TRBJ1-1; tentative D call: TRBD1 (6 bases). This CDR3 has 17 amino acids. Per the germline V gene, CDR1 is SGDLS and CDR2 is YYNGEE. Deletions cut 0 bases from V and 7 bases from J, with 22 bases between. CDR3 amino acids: CASSVGRDTSNRGEAFF. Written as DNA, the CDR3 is TGTGCCAGCAGCGTAGGAAGGGACACCTCGAATAGGGGTGAAGCTTTCTTT.

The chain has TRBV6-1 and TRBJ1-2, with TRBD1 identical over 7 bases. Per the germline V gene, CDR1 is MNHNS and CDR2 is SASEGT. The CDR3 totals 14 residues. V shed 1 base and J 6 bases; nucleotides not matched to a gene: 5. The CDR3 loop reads CASSEGTGANGYTF. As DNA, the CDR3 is TGTGCCAGCAGTGAAGGTACAGGGGCTAATGGCTACACCTTC.

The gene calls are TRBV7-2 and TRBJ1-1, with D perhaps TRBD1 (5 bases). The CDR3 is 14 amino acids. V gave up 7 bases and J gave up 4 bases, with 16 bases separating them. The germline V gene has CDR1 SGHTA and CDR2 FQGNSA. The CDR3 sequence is CASTAGRGTTEAFF. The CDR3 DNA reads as TGTGCCAGCACCGCAGGGCGCGGAACCACTGAAGCTTTCTTT.

Here the CDR3 DNA reads TGCGCCAGCAGCCAAGGCGACAGGGGAGACCACGAGCAGTACTTC. Protein sequence: CASSQGDRGDHEQYF. The V gene is TRBV4-1, the J gene TRBJ2-7; 8 bases fit TRBD1. Germline loops: CDR1 MGHRA, CDR2 YSYEKL. There are 15 residues in the CDR3. Unmatched junction bases numbered 7, after V lost 1 base and J lost 5 bases.

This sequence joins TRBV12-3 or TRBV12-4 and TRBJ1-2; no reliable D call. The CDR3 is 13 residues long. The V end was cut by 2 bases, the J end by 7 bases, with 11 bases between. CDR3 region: CASSLNPAIGYTF. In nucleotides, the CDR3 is TGTGCCAGCAGTTTAAACCCGGCTATTGGCTACACCTTC.

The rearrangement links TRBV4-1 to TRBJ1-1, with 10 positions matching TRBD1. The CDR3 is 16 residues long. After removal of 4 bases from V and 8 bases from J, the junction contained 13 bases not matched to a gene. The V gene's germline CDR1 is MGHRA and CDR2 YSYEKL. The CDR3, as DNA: TGCGCCAGCAGCCGAGTCCCTTGGACAGGGGGATCAGAAGCTTTCTTT. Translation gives CASSRVPWTGGSEAFF.

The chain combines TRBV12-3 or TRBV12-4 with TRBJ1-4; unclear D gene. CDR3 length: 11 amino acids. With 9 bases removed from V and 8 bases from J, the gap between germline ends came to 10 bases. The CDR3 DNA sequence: TGTGCCAGTTCAGGTCGGGAAAAACTGTTTTTT. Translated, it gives CASSGREKLFF.